This TCR beta chain was recorded in a study of blood T cell repertoires in COVID-19 (dated by TCRdb to 2020 to 2022). General notes on the study: Collaborator samples came from the United States, Italy and Spain and covered acute and convalescent phases of COVID-19. The material from the prospective study consisted of cDNA or gDNA derived from T cells, B-cell-depleted T cells, or PBMCs. Deeply sampled blood TCRbeta repertoires from subjects exposed to, actively infected with, or recovered from COVID-19 were included in the dataset. The repertoires were released in a freely available public database intended as a resource for research on the immune response to SARS-CoV-2. The samples were drawn from two sources: the first 160 participants of the ongoing ImmuneRACE study, and 1,000 to 1,500 subjects contributed by 6 global collaborators. Sample metadata almost always included a de-identified subject ID, COVID-19 status, age in years and sex. Where available, HLA class I and class II types were obtained from metadata supplied by the sample provider rather than from assay-based typing. Broad study findings and their caveats: The amount of clinical and demographic metadata varied by source and participant and was provided uncurated.

TCRbeta CDR3 regions were amplified from genomic DNA using the immunoSEQ Assay, a bias-controlled multiplex PCR. Per the source publication's procedure: The number of nucleated cells in each sample was estimated from the amplification of reference gene primers within the assay. Sequence reads were collapsed and filtered to measure the absolute abundance of every unique TCRbeta CDR3 rearrangement. For each sample, productive Simpson clonality was calculated as the square root of Simpson's diversity index over productive rearrangements. In its TCRdb copy, this immuneACCESS table keeps in-frame sequences only and misses some clones. Where compared with another copy, unresolved V genes explain less than half of these, and the others have no known cause. Clonal size and the V and J genes are those of that table, whereas D and trimming came from the DNA. Counted in this sample were 97,000 or so clones; approximately 86% of them appeared once. The ten largest account for approximately 2.9% of the sample.

Collaborating institutions collected whole blood in K2EDTA tubes following their own protocols. Collaborator samples were shipped for TCRbeta analysis as frozen whole blood, isolated PBMCs, or DNA extracted from either sample type. About this clone: No cognate antigen has been identified for it. No base-level quality is on record; no much larger clone is a single base apart.

The sample taken for sequencing was peripheral blood. The sequence derives from a man in his fifties or sixties with active or convalescent COVID-19.

The DNA sequence is TGTGCCAGCAGTCTACAGTCCTACGAGCAGTACTTC. It codes for CASSLQSYEQYF. The sequence links TRBV12-3 or TRBV12-4 to TRBJ2-7; the D gene is not confidently resolved. The junction shows trimming of 5 bases on V and 1 base on J, plus 6 bases between the germline ends. CDR3 length: 12 amino acids, cysteine to phenylalanine. Only the CDR3 DNA is retained, 36 bases long and in frame from the first base.